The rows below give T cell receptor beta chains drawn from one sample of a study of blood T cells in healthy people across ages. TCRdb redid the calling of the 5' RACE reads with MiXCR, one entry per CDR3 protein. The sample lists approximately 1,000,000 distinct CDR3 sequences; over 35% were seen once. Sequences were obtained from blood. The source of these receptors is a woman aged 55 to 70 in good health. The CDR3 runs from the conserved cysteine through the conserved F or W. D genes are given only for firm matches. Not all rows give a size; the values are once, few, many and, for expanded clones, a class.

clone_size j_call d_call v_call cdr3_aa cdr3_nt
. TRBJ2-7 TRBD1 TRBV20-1 CSAIDRGSPYEQYF TGCAGTGCGATCGACAGGGGGTCTCCCTACGAGCAGTACTTC
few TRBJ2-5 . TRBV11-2 CASSSPPGGRETQYF TGTGCCAGCAGCTCCCCGCCGGGGGGCCGAGAGACCCAGTACTTC
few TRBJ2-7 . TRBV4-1 CASSQGPAVSYEQYF TGCGCCAGCAGCCAAGGGCCAGCGGTTTCCTACGAGCAGTACTTC
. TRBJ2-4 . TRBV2 CASSGGTRNIQYF TGTGCCAGCAGTGGGGGTACGAGAAACATTCAGTACTTC
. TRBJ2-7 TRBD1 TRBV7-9 CASSQPTGGASYEQYF TGTGCCAGCAGCCAACCGACAGGGGGCGCTTCCTACGAGCAGTACTTC
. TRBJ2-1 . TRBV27 CASRRGGREQFF TGTGCCAGCCGGCGGGGCGGGCGGGAGCAGTTCTTC
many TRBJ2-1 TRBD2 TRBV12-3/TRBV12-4 CASSLSSGGYNEQFF TGTGCCAGCAGTTTATCTAGCGGAGGGTACAATGAGCAGTTCTTC
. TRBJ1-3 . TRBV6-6 CASSYTWGAGNTIYF TGTGCCAGCAGTTATACCTGGGGGGCTGGAAACACCATATATTTT
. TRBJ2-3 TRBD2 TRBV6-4 CASSDQGLAGADTQYF TGTGCCAGCAGTGACCAGGGGCTAGCGGGCGCAGATACGCAGTATTTT
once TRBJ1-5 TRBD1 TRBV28 CASSPQTGLAQPQHF TGTGCCAGCAGTCCCCAGACAGGGTTAGCTCAGCCCCAGCATTTT
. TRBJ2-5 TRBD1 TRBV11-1 CASSSQGASETQYF TGTGCCAGCAGCTCGCAGGGGGCTAGTGAGACCCAGTACTTC
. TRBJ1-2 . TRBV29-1 CSVEVEGYGYTF TGCAGCGTTGAAGTAGAGGGGTATGGCTACACCTTC
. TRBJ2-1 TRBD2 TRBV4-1 CASSPRGGGNNEQFF TGCGCCAGCAGCCCTCGCGGCGGGGGAAACAATGAGCAGTTCTTC
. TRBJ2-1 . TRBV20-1 CSARDRTGADNEQFF TGCAGTGCTAGAGATCGTACGGGGGCGGACAATGAGCAGTTCTTC
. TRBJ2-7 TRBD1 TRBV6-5 CASSYSAGGQYEQSF TGTGCCAGCAGTTACTCGGCAGGGGGTCAGTACGAGCAGTCCTTC
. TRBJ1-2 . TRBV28 CASNHGGAPYGYTF TGTGCCAGCAACCATGGAGGGGCACCCTATGGCTACACCTTC
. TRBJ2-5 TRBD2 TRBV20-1 CSARDGTSGRKEGQETQYF TGCAGTGCTAGAGATGGCACTAGCGGGAGAAAAGAAGGGCAAGAGACCCAGTACTTC
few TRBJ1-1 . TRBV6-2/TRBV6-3 CASSYSTSRAVAFF TGTGCCAGCAGTTACTCTACAAGCCGGGCGGTAGCTTTCTTT
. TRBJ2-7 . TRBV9 CASSVELGQRTGEQYF TGTGCCAGCAGCGTAGAATTGGGGCAGCGGACTGGGGAGCAGTACTTC
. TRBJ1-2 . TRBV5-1 CASSPEGWGAYGYTF TGCGCCAGCAGCCCGGAAGGGTGGGGAGCCTATGGCTACACCTTC
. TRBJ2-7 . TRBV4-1 CASSQVTRNYEQYF TGCGCCAGCAGCCAAGTTACTAGGAACTACGAGCAGTACTTC
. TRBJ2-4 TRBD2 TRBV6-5 CASRRLAGEQYF TGTGCCAGCAGGCGACTAGCGGGTGAGCAGTACTTC
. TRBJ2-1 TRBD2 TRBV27 CASSSTSGRPRYDEQFF TGTGCCAGCAGTTCGACTAGCGGGAGGCCGAGGTACGATGAGCAGTTCTTC
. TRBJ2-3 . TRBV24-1 CATSSRTQNTDTQYF TGTGCCACCAGTTCCAGGACCCAGAACACAGATACGCAGTATTTT
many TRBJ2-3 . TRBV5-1 CASSNAGDQADTQYF TGCGCCAGCAGCAATGCAGGGGATCAGGCAGATACGCAGTATTTT
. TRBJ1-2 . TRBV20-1 CSARGGPAGGGYTF TGCAGTGCTAGAGGGGGGCCTGCCGGCGGTGGCTACACCTTC
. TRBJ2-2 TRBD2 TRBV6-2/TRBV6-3 CASSTGLAGGYGELFF TGTGCCAGCAGTACGGGACTAGCGGGAGGCTACGGGGAGCTGTTTTTT
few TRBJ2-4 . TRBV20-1 CSARTLTLAKNIQYF TGCAGCGCTAGAACCCTAACTCTAGCCAAAAACATTCAGTACTTC
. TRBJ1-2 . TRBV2 CASIQDQANYGYTF TGTGCCAGCATCCAGGATCAAGCTAACTATGGCTACACCTTC
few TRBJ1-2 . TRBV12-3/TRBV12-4 CASSVEEFYGYTF TGTGCCAGCAGTGTCGAAGAGTTCTATGGCTACACCTTC
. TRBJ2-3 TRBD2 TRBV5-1 CASSSGLAGVKDTQYF TGCGCCAGCAGCTCTGGACTAGCGGGAGTCAAGGATACGCAGTATTTT
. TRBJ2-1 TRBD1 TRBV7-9 CASSKSDRVLDNEQFF TGTGCCAGCAGCAAATCGGACAGGGTATTAGACAATGAGCAGTTCTTC
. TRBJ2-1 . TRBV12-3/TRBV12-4 CASSVGGNNEQFF TGTGCCAGCAGTGTAGGGGGAAATAATGAGCAGTTCTTC
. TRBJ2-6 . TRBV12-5 CASGLVLKVPGANVLTF TGTGCTAGTGGTTTGGTACTCAAAGTGCCTGGGGCCAACGTCCTGACTTTC
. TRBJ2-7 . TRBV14 CASSQGPRSGSYEQYF TGTGCCAGCAGCCAAGGTCCCAGAAGTGGGTCCTACGAGCAGTACTTC
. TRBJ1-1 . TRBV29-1 CGVVGGRGTEAFF TGCGGCGTTGTTGGGGGCCGGGGGACTGAAGCTTTCTTT
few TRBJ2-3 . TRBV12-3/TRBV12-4 CASSLPAGTDTQYF TGTGCCAGCAGTCTCCCTGCTGGCACAGATACGCAGTATTTT
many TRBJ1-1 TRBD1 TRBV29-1 CSIGGTNTEAFF TGCAGCATAGGGGGCACGAACACTGAAGCTTTCTTT
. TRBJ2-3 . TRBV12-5 CASGLVGRSVADTQYF TGTGCTAGTGGTTTGGTAGGTAGGAGTGTAGCAGATACGCAGTATTTT
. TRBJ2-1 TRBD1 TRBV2 CASSERGTDNEQFF TGTGCCAGCAGTGAAAGGGGGACAGACAATGAGCAGTTCTTC
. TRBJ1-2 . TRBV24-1 CATSDWTRGNYGYTF TGTGCCACCAGTGATTGGACCAGGGGAAACTATGGCTACACCTTC
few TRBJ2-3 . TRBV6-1 CASSDWFLEGAPTDTQYF TGTGCCAGCAGTGATTGGTTTTTGGAGGGCGCACCCACAGATACGCAGTATTTT
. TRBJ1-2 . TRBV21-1 CASSNDRTYGYTF TGTGCCAGCAGCAATGACAGAACCTATGGCTACACCTTC
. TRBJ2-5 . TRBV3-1 CASSQDAWPKETQYF TGTGCCAGCAGCCAAGATGCGTGGCCAAAAGAGACCCAGTACTTC
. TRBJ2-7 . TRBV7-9 CASSLGALFRSSYEQYF TGTGCCAGCAGCTTAGGGGCATTATTCAGGAGCTCCTACGAGCAGTACTTC
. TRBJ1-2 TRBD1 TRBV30 CAWSVTDRSNYGYTF TGTGCCTGGAGTGTAACGGACAGGTCTAACTATGGCTACACCTTC
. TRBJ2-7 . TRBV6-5 CASTQGRRGLYEQYF TGTGCCAGCACCCAAGGTCGCAGGGGTCTCTACGAGCAGTACTTC
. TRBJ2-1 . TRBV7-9 CASSSDGKYNEQFF TGTGCCAGCAGCTCGGACGGAAAGTACAATGAGCAGTTCTTC
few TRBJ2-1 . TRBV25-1 CASSGQPGLQAFNEQFF TGTGCCAGCAGTGGCCAACCGGGACTCCAAGCGTTTAATGAGCAGTTCTTC
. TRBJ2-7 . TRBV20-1 CSAIGESSYEQYF TGCAGTGCTATTGGCGAGAGCTCCTACGAGCAGTACTTC
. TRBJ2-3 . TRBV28 CASSLWERDSSTDTQYF TGTGCCAGCAGTTTATGGGAGCGGGACAGTAGCACAGATACGCAGTATTTT
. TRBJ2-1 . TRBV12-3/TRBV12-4 CASSRLDFRQEQFF TGTGCCAGCAGCCGCTTGGACTTCCGGCAAGAGCAGTTCTTC
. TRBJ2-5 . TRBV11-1 CASSPQGWAIQETQYF TGTGCCAGCAGCCCTCAGGGATGGGCTATCCAAGAGACCCAGTACTTC
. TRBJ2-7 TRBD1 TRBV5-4 CASSDGDREGYEQYF TGTGCCAGCAGCGACGGGGACAGGGAGGGATACGAGCAGTACTTC
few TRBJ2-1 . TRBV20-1 CSARDGGSLSEQFF TGCAGTGCTAGAGATGGGGGGAGTTTAAGTGAGCAGTTCTTC